The 25 T cell receptor beta chains in this list originate from one sample, sequenced in a study of T cell responses to AZD1222 COVID-19 vaccine. Generated by immunoSEQ multiplex PCR, the TCRdb table keeps only in-frame clones and is missing some. The sample carries 95,000 to 150,000 clones, approximately 90% recorded once. The source was peripheral blood, collected on day 0 of AZD1222 vaccination. The receptors here all came from an adult in good health.

Points on this clone: The identical CDR3 is also encoded by other nucleotide sequences in the sample. This sequence joins TRBV7-8 and TRBJ1-1; D is unclear. Germline V gene data show CDR1 as SGHVS and CDR2 as FQNEAQ. Trimming removed 1 base from V and 2 bases from J, with 5 bases in between. CDR3 size: 13 residues. The chain's CDR3 is CASSLEGNTEAFF. DNA for the CDR3: TGTGCCAGCAGCTTAGAGGGAAACACTGAAGCTTTCTTT.

The chain carries TRBV5-1 and TRBJ2-5; tentative D call: TRBD2 (5 bases). V was trimmed by 0 bases and J by 4 bases, leaving 13 bases between them. Per germline, CDR1 SGHRS and CDR2 YFSETQ. The CDR3 spans 15 residues. The CDR3 bases are TGCGCCAGCAGCTTGGAAGGGCGGGTCGGAGAGACCCAGTACTTC. Translated, it gives CASSLEGRVGETQYF.

This clone was detected only once. This rearrangement joins TRBV7-9 to TRBJ2-7, with 9 bases aligning to TRBD2. Trimming at V came to 4 bases and at J to 7 bases, leaving 20 bases not matched to a gene. The CDR3 loop spans 18 amino acids. Germline V gives CDR1 SEHNR, CDR2 FQNEAQ (reference sequence). As DNA, the CDR3 is TGTGCCAGCAGCTCCAGGATCGGTCTAGCGGGACCCCCCTGGGAGCAGTACTTC. This translates into CASSSRIGLAGPPWEQYF.

The chain's CDR3 is CASSSSRQGGWETQYF. The CDR3 DNA reads TGTGCCAGCAGCTCTAGCCGACAGGGTGGGTGGGAGACCCAGTACTTC. This chain uses TRBV7-2 with TRBJ2-5; 7 nucleotides align to TRBD1. The length of the CDR3 is 16 residues. CDR1 is SGHTA and CDR2 is FQGNSA in the germline V gene. With V trimmed by 4 bases and J by 5 bases, 13 bases remained unmatched.

The V call is TRBV24-1, the J call TRBJ2-7; perhaps TRBD2 as D (5 bases). V was clipped by 2 bases and J by 2 bases, with 6 bases between them. The CDR3 runs 13 residues. CDR1 is KGHDR, CDR2 SFDVKD, per germline. The CDR3 reads CATSDSGAYEQYF. CDR3 sequence (DNA): TGTGCCACCAGTGATTCCGGGGCCTACGAGCAGTACTTC.

V gene TRBV20-1 combines with J gene TRBJ2-1; 8 nucleotides agree with TRBD2. Germline V gene data show CDR1 as DFQATT and CDR2 as SNEGSKA (reference sequence). J lost 0 bases, V lost 3 bases, and 7 bases had no gene match. The CDR3 is 16 amino acids. CDR3 amino acids: CSASRLAGSSYNEQFF. The CDR3 coding sequence is TGCAGTGCTAGTCGGCTAGCGGGTAGCTCCTACAATGAGCAGTTCTTC.

The chain couples TRBV29-1 to TRBJ1-5, with D tentatively TRBD1 (5 bases). V was shortened by 5 bases and J by 3 bases, with 11 bases between the two germline ends. The CDR3 runs 13 residues. Germline lookup yields CDR1 SQVTM and CDR2 ANQGSEA. CDR3: CSVQPGLNQPQHF. In DNA, the CDR3 is TGCAGCGTTCAACCGGGACTCAATCAGCCCCAGCATTTT.

The chain links TRBV29-1 to TRBJ2-7; TRBD2 matches 9 bases. This CDR3 spans 13 amino acids. The J segment lost 0 bases and the V segment lost 6 bases, leaving 3 bases of the junction unmatched. From germline, CDR1 is SQVTM and CDR2 ANQGSEA. DNA for the CDR3: TGCAGCGTCCTAGCGGGATACTCCTACGAGCAGTACTTC. It codes for CSVLAGYSYEQYF.

The genes are TRBV27 and TRBJ1-1; a possible D gene is TRBD1 (6 bases). V lost 4 bases and J lost 8, with 8 bases in between. Germline V gene lookup returns CDR1 MNHEY and CDR2 SMNVEV (reference sequence). The CDR3 has 11 residues. CDR3 sequence: CASSSGDEAFF. CDR3 nucleotide sequence: TGTGCCAGCAGTTCAGGGGACGAAGCTTTCTTT.

The CDR3 sequence is CASSSGQALEEQYF. The CDR3 DNA reads as TGTGCCAGCAGTTCAGGACAGGCCCTAGAGGAGCAGTACTTC. The J gene is TRBJ2-7, the V gene TRBV27; 7 positions match TRBD1. The CDR3 contains 14 residues. Germline CDR1 reads MNHEY; CDR2 reads SMNVEV (reference sequence). V lost 4 bases and J lost 7; bases outside the gene matches: 10.

The genes are TRBV6-5 and TRBJ2-7, with D unresolved. Germline-derived CDR1 and CDR2 are MNHEY and SVGAGI. Trimming pared 0 bases from V and 2 bases from J, leaving 8 bases between. The CDR3 contains 14 residues. This CDR3 is CASSYSTGAYEQYF. The CDR3 DNA reads as TGTGCCAGCAGTTACTCTACCGGAGCCTACGAGCAGTACTTC.

The rearrangement joins TRBV7-8 to TRBJ1-4, with D possibly TRBD1 on 6 matching bases. Germline V CDR1 and CDR2: SGHVS, FQNEAQ. This CDR3 is built from 17 residues. Trimming cost V 2 bases and J 5 bases, with 18 bases left between them. CDR3 sequence reads: CASSLNPKDRRNEKLFF. The CDR3 DNA is TGTGCCAGCAGCTTAAACCCCAAGGACAGAAGAAATGAAAAACTGTTTTTT. The whole variable domain, remainder taken from reference TRBV7-8 and TRBJ1-4, is GAGVSQSPRYKVAKRGQDVALRCDPISGHVSLFWYQQALGQGPEFLTYFQNEAQLDKSGLPSDRFFAERPEGSVSTLKIQRTQQEDSAVYLCASSLNPKDRRNEKLFFGSGTQLSVL.

The V and J genes are TRBV27 and TRBJ1-6; TRBD1 is a possible D gene (5 bases). The CDR3 has 15 amino acids. In germline, CDR1 is MNHEY, CDR2 SMNVEV (reference sequence). With 5 bases removed from V and 10 bases from J, the gap between germline ends came to 18 bases. Here the CDR3 DNA reads TGTGCCAGCAGTCGCTTGTCGGGGGTCGACTCACCCCTCCACTTT. Translation gives CASSRLSGVDSPLHF.

The CDR3 DNA is TGCGCCAGCAGCCAAGACCTTGGGGGAGCGGGAGGAACCTACGAGCAGTACTTC. This sequence encodes CASSQDLGGAGGTYEQYF. The chain links TRBV4-3 to TRBJ2-7, with TRBD2 identical over 9 bases. CDR1 and CDR2 from the germline V gene are LGHNA and YSLEER. J was trimmed by 2 bases and V by 0 bases; bases with no gene match: 11. This CDR3 is 18 amino acids long.

The chain combines TRBV6-5 with TRBJ2-7, with 9 bases that match TRBD2. Germline V lookup: CDR1 MNHEY, CDR2 SVGAGI. Losses at the gene ends were 6 bases for V and 6 bases for J; bases not matched to a gene: 12. The CDR3 runs 15 residues. CDR3 in DNA: TGTGCCAGCAGAAGCCCGGGACTAGCCCAGCTCGAGCAGTACTTC. It encodes CASRSPGLAQLEQYF.

This chain connects TRBV28 to TRBJ2-5; a weak D match, TRBD1 (6 bases). This CDR3 is 18 amino acids long. Germline values: CDR1 MDHEN, CDR2 SYDVKM. V was cut by 8 bases and J by 5 bases, with 30 bases left in between. CDR3 nucleotide sequence: TGTGCCAGCGCCAGGTCATTCGTCGTAGGGGGAAGAGGGGAGACCCAGTACTTC. This encodes CASARSFVVGGRGETQYF.

The CDR3 DNA is TGTGCCAGCAGCTCCGGACCCTCCACAGATACGCAGTATTTT. This sequence encodes CASSSGPSTDTQYF. The chain has TRBV7-2 and TRBJ2-3; no reliable D call. V gave up 4 bases and J gave up 2 bases, with 10 bases separating them. Germline V gene data show CDR1 as SGHTA and CDR2 as FQGNSA. This CDR3 comprises 14 residues.

This clone is a singleton in its sample. The rearrangement uses TRBV28 and TRBJ2-3, with 8 bases matching TRBD2. CDR3 length equals 17 residues. Germline values: CDR1 MDHEN, CDR2 SYDVKM. V trimming: 2 bases; J trimming: 2 bases; junction bases outside the gene matches: 9. The CDR3 spells CASSLRGTGRVTDTQYF. CDR3 coding DNA: TGTGCCAGCAGTTTAAGGGGTACCGGGAGGGTCACAGATACGCAGTATTTT.

The rearrangement uses TRBV4-1 and TRBJ1-3, with 7 positions matching TRBD1. V lost 0 bases, J lost 1 base, and 9 bases stayed unmatched. Germline assignment: CDR1 MGHRA and CDR2 YSYEKL. This CDR3 has 18 amino acids. The CDR3 loop reads CASSQENRAGGSGNTIYF. DNA of the CDR3: TGCGCCAGCAGCCAAGAGAATCGGGCAGGGGGTTCTGGAAACACCATATATTTT.

The J gene is TRBJ2-3, the V gene TRBV28; TRBD2 might be the D (5 bases). With 2 bases removed from V and 6 bases from J, the gap between germline ends came to 12 bases. The germline CDR1 and CDR2 sequences are MDHEN and SYDVKM. The CDR3 loop spans 14 amino acids. The CDR3 DNA reads TGTGCCAGCAGTTTAGTGGGAGTGGCGGATACGCAGTATTTT. Encoded protein: CASSLVGVADTQYF.

V usage is TRBV4-1 and J usage is TRBJ2-1; D not certain. Looked up from germline, CDR1 is MGHRA and CDR2 is YSYEKL. The CDR3 consists of 16 residues. V lost 2 bases and J 2 bases, leaving 13 bases between the germline ends. Here the CDR3 DNA reads TGCGCCAGCAGCCAAATGACTGGCCGGGCCTACAATGAGCAGTTCTTC. Translating gives CASSQMTGRAYNEQFF.

The CDR3 here is CASSTDSVDTQYF. CDR3 in DNA: TGCGCCAGCAGCACAGACTCGGTAGATACGCAGTATTTT. The chain links TRBV5-1 to TRBJ2-3; D call uncertain. The germline gives CDR1 SGHRS, CDR2 YFSETQ. V shed 4 bases and J shed 5 bases, with 11 bases lying between them. This CDR3 spans 13 amino acids. The complete variable domain, with remaining parts taken from reference TRBV5-1 and TRBJ2-3, reads KAGVTQTPRYLIKTRGQQVTLSCSPISGHRSVSWYQQTPGQGLQFLFEYFSETQRNKGNFPGRFSGRQFSNSRSEMNVSTLELGDSALYLCASSTDSVDTQYFGPGTRLTVL.

V gene TRBV7-9 combines with J gene TRBJ2-1; 9 nucleotides agree with TRBD1. The V and J ends lost 2 bases and 5 bases, in that order; junction bases with no gene match: 7. Germline lookup yields CDR1 SEHNR and CDR2 FQNEAQ (reference sequence). This CDR3 has 16 amino acids. The CDR3 region has the DNA TGTGCCAGCAGCTTACCCGGGACAGGGACTCACAATGAGCAGTTCTTC. This codes for CASSLPGTGTHNEQFF.

The chain is built from TRBV20-1 and TRBJ2-1, with D hard to call. V lost 5 bases and J 7 bases, leaving 9 bases between the germline ends. The CDR3 is made up of 11 amino acids. The germline CDR1 and CDR2 sequences are DFQATT and SNEGSKA (reference sequence). The DNA for the CDR3 is TGCAGTGCTGCTCTGGGGAATGAGCAGTTCTTC. It specifies CSAALGNEQFF.

The genes are TRBV5-5 and TRBJ2-7; TRBD1 agrees at 8 bases. Losses at the gene ends were 0 bases for V and 1 base for J; bases not matched to a gene: 6. This CDR3 has 16 residues. Germline values: CDR1 SGHKS, CDR2 YYEKEE (reference sequence). CDR3 amino acids: CASSLAGQGWSYEQYF. CDR3 sequence (DNA): TGTGCCAGCAGCTTGGCCGGACAGGGTTGGTCCTACGAGCAGTACTTC. Full variable domain (outside the CDR3, taken from reference TRBV5-5 and TRBJ2-7): DAGVTQSPTHLIKTRGQQVTLRCSPISGHKSVSWYQQVLGQGPQFIFQYYEKEERGRGNFPDRFSARQFPNYSSELNVNALLLGDSALYLCASSLAGQGWSYEQYFGPGTRLTVT.